Following are 12 T cell receptor beta chains from one sample sequenced in a study of T cell changes during pregnancy in multiple sclerosis (dated by TCRdb to about 2019). The library came from the immunoSEQ multiplex PCR assay. This is the immuneACCESS table as TCRdb keeps it, with only in-frame sequences that have V and J called. A part of the clones is gone; compared with another copy, unresolved V genes explain less than half, and the rest is unexplained. For this sample there are under 50,000 clones; 94% appear just once. Jointly, the top ten make up 0.35% of the sample. Specimen: CD4+ T cells from peripheral blood mononuclear cells, collected after pregnancy. The receptors stem from a female donor with multiple sclerosis, enrolled in a pregnancy study.

This chain joins TRBV6-6 and TRBJ2-5, with TRBD2 as a possible D gene (7 bases). Per germline, CDR1 MNHNY and CDR2 SVGAGI (reference sequence). Trimming cost V 2 bases and J 4 bases, with 8 bases left between them. The CDR3 spans 13 residues. The CDR3 DNA reads as TGTGCCAGCAGTTACGGGGGGGCAGAGACCCAGTACTTC. Its protein is CASSYGGAETQYF.

The chain employs TRBV5-1 and TRBJ2-5; D perhaps matches TRBD1 (5 bases). V lost 0 bases to trimming and J lost 3 bases, with 9 bases between them. Germline lookup yields CDR1 SGHRS and CDR2 YFSETQ. This CDR3 is 14 amino acids long. In DNA, the CDR3 is TGCGCCAGCAGCTTGGATGGCAGGGAAGAGACCCAGTACTTC. This gives the protein CASSLDGREETQYF.

This clone was detected only a few times. CDR3 residues: CASSSRGRGQGATDTQYF. Written as DNA, the CDR3 is TGTGCCAGCAGCTCACGGGGGCGGGGACAGGGGGCCACAGATACGCAGTATTTT. The J gene is TRBJ2-3, the V gene TRBV7-9, with TRBD1 matching 12 bases. The CDR3 is 18 amino acids. Germline assignment: CDR1 SEHNR and CDR2 FQNEAQ (reference sequence). J was trimmed by 2 bases and V by 4 bases; bases with no gene match: 10.

The chain uses TRBV18 and TRBJ1-6, with 7 bases fitting TRBD1. Looked up from germline, CDR1 is KGHSH and CDR2 is LQKENI. Germline trimming cut 3 bases from V and 7 bases from J; bases unmatched to any gene: 9. CDR3 size: 16 residues. The CDR3 is CASSPGQPTVNSPLHF. The CDR3 nucleotides are TGTGCCAGCTCACCGGGACAGCCCACAGTGAATTCACCCCTCCACTTT.

J is TRBJ1-4 and V is TRBV18; D possibly corresponds to TRBD1 (6 bases). Germline CDR1 and CDR2: KGHSH and LQKENI. This CDR3 spans 13 amino acids. Between the trimmed V and J ends, which lost 6 bases and 8 bases, there was a span of 13 bases. CDR3 amino acids: CASSRGADEKLFF. The CDR3 DNA is TGTGCCAGCTCCCGGGGGGCCGACGAAAAACTGTTTTTT.

Here the CDR3 DNA reads TGCGCCAGCAGCCCCACTCCCTCAAGCTCCTACGAGCAGTACTTC. Translating it yields CASSPTPSSSYEQYF. This chain connects TRBV5-1 to TRBJ2-7; no firm D call. Trimming removed 4 bases from V and 0 bases from J, with 14 bases in between. This CDR3 spans 15 amino acids. Germline V gene data show CDR1 as SGHRS and CDR2 as YFSETQ.

This chain uses TRBV7-9 with TRBJ2-7; 9 nucleotides match TRBD2. The CDR3 spans 16 residues. V shed 0 bases, J shed 2 bases, and the junction held 5 bases outside the gene matches. CDR1 SEHNR and CDR2 FQNEAQ come from the germline V gene (reference sequence). CDR3 DNA: TGTGCCAGCAGCTTAGCACCTAGCGGGGCCACCTACGAGCAGTACTTC. Translating gives CASSLAPSGATYEQYF.

CDR3 sequence reads: CASSIEDRGANVLTF. CDR3 bases: TGTGCCAGTAGTATAGAGGACAGGGGGGCCAACGTCCTGACTTTC. The chain links TRBV19 to TRBJ2-6, with 7 bases matching TRBD1. This CDR3 has 15 residues. V lost 0 bases and J lost 4; bases outside the gene matches: 0. Germline V lookup: CDR1 LNHDA, CDR2 SQIVND (reference sequence).

The gene calls are TRBV6-5 and TRBJ1-6, with D hard to call. Trimming pared 4 bases from V and 8 bases from J, leaving 6 bases between. Germline V gene data show CDR1 as MNHEY and CDR2 as SVGAGI. CDR3 length: 12 residues. CDR3 nucleotide sequence: TGTGCCAGCAGTTCTCCCCATTCACCCCTCCACTTT. It specifies CASSSPHSPLHF.

This chain links TRBV15 with TRBJ1-2; D is unclear. V dropped 5 bases and J dropped 5 bases, with 21 bases sitting between them. The CDR3 is 16 amino acids. Germline V lookup: CDR1 LNHNV, CDR2 YYDKDF (reference sequence). CDR3 DNA sequence: TGTGCCACCAGCCTCGGTCGGTCCTTGGAGGGTTATGGCTACACCTTC. This gives the protein CATSLGRSLEGYGYTF. The variable domain in full, completed from reference TRBV15 and TRBJ1-2, reads DAMVIQNPRYQVTQFGKPVTLSCSQTLNHNVMYWYQQKSSQAPKLLFHYYDKDFNNEADTPDNFQSRRPNTSFCFLDIRSPGLGDTAMYLCATSLGRSLEGYGYTFGSGTRLTVV.

The chain has TRBV6-1 and TRBJ2-4; the match to TRBD1 covers 9 bases. This CDR3 is 12 amino acids long. CDR1 and CDR2 from the germline V gene are MNHNS and SASEGT. Trimming removed 4 bases from V and 15 bases from J; junction bases left unmatched: 7. For the CDR3, the DNA is TGTGCCAGCAGTGTAAGCCGGGACAGGGTGTACTTC. Residues: CASSVSRDRVYF.

The chain employs TRBV7-3 and TRBJ2-2; D not resolved. Looked up from germline, CDR1 is SGHTA and CDR2 is FQGTGA. CDR3 length: 12 residues. V lost 5 bases and J 3 bases, leaving 4 bases between the germline ends. The CDR3 coding sequence is TGTGCCAGCAGCACACACACCGGGGAGCTGTTTTTT. Residues: CASSTHTGELFF. Full variable domain (missing parts from reference TRBV7-3 and TRBJ2-2): GAGVSQTPSNKVTEKGKYVELRCDPISGHTALYWYRQSLGQGPEFLIYFQGTGAADDSGLPNDRFFAVRPEGSVSTLKIQRTERGDSAVYLCASSTHTGELFFGEGSRLTVL.